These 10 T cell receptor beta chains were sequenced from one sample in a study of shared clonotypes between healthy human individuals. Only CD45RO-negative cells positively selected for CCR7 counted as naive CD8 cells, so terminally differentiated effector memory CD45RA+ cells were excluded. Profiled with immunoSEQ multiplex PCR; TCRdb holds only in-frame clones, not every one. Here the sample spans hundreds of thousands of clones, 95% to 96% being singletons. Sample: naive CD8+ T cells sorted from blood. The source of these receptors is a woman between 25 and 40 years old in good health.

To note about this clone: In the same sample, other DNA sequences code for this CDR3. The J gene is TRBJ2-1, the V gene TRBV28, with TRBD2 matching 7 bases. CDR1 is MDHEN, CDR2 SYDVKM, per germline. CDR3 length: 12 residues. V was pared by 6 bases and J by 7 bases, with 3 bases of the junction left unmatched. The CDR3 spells CASRGLGNEQFF. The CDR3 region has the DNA TGTGCCAGCAGAGGACTAGGAAATGAGCAGTTCTTC.

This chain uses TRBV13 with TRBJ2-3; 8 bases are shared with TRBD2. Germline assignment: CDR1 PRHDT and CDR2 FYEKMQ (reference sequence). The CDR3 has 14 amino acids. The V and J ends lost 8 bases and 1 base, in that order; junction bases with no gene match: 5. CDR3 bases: TGTGCCAGCGGATACGGGAGGGGCACAGATACGCAGTATTTT. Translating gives CASGYGRGTDTQYF.

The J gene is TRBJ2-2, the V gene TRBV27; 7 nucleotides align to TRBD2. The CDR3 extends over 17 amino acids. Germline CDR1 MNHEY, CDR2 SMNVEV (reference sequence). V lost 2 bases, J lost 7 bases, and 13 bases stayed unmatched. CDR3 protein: CASSLDQREGFDGELFF. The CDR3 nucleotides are TGTGCCAGCAGTTTAGATCAAAGGGAGGGCTTTGACGGGGAGCTGTTTTTT.

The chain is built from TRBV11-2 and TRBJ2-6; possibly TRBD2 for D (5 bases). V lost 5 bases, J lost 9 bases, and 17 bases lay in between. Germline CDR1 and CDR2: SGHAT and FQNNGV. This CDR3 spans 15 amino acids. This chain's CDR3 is CASSPTTRGGNVLTF. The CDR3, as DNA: TGTGCCAGCAGCCCCACCACCCGTGGAGGCAACGTCCTGACTTTC.

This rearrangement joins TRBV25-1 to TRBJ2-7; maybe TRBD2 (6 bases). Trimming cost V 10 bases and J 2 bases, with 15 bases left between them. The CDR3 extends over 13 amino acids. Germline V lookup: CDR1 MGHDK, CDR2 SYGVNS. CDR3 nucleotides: TGTGCCACCGACTACGGGGGTGCCTACGAGCAGTACTTC. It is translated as CATDYGGAYEQYF.

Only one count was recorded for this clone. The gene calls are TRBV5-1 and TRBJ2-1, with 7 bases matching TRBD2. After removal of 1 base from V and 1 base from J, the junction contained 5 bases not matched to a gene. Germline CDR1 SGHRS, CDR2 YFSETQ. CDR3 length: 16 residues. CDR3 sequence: CASSLRLAVSYNEQFF. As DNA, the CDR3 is TGCGCCAGCAGCTTGCGGCTAGCGGTATCCTACAATGAGCAGTTCTTC.

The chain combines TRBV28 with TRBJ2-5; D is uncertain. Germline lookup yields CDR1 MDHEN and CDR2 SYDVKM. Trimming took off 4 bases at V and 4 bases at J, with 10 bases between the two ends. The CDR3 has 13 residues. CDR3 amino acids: CASSSDHPETQYF. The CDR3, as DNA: TGTGCCAGCAGTTCGGACCATCCAGAGACCCAGTACTTC.

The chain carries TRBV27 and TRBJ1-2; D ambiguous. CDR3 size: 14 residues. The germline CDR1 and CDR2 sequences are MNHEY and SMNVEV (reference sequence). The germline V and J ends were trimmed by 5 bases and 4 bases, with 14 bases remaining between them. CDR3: CASSPAGKFYGYTF. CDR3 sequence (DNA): TGTGCCAGCAGTCCGGCCGGGAAGTTCTATGGCTACACCTTC.

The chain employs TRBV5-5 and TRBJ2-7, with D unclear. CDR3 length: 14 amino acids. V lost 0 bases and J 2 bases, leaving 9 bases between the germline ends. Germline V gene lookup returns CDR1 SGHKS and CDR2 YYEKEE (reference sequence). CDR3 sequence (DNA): TGTGCCAGCAGCTTGGATCTGAGACCCTACGAGCAGTACTTC. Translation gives CASSLDLRPYEQYF. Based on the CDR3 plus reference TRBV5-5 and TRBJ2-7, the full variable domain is DAGVTQSPTHLIKTRGQQVTLRCSPISGHKSVSWYQQVLGQGPQFIFQYYEKEERGRGNFPDRFSARQFPNYSSELNVNALLLGDSALYLCASSLDLRPYEQYFGPGTRLTVT.

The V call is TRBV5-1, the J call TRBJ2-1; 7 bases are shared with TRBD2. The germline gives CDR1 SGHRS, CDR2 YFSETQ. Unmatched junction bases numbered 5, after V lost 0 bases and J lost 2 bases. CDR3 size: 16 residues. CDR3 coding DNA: TGCGCCAGCAGCTTGGCCCGAGCGGGGACCTACAATGAGCAGTTCTTC. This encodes CASSLARAGTYNEQFF.